This TCR beta chain was sequenced for a study of CD8 T cells in Susac syndrome. Findings and limits, study-wide: The number of individuals included in the study's TCR sequencing and HLA analysis was acknowledged as relatively small.

As concerns this clonotype: The antigen remains undetermined.

Sequencing of TCR beta was performed on blood CD8+ T cells and on blood CD4+ T cells. The multiple sclerosis control group comprised treatment-naive patients with stable or active relapsing-remitting disease. Germline V gene sequence: CDR1 GTSNPN, CDR2 SVGIG (reference sequence). V lost 2 bases and J lost 4, with 11 bases in between. The CDR3 covers 13 residues. RNA, at about 0.45 to 1 ug, was reverse transcribed with random hexamers. TCR beta CDR3 was amplified by immunoSEQ covering 54 Vbeta and 13 Jbeta. TCRdb analysed the immunoSEQ multiplex PCR reads with MiXCR anew, one entry per CDR3 protein. In the table there are 200,000 to 250,000 distinct CDR3 sequences, 90% to 95% of which are singletons.

The gene calls are TRBV30 and TRBJ1-1; perhaps TRBD1 as D (6 bases). Material: CD4+ T cells from PBMCs. The sequence was obtained from a human donor with multiple sclerosis. CDR3 bases: TGTGCCTGGAGTCCGGGGGCAGCCACTGAAGCTTTCTTT. This gives the protein CAWSPGAATEAFF.